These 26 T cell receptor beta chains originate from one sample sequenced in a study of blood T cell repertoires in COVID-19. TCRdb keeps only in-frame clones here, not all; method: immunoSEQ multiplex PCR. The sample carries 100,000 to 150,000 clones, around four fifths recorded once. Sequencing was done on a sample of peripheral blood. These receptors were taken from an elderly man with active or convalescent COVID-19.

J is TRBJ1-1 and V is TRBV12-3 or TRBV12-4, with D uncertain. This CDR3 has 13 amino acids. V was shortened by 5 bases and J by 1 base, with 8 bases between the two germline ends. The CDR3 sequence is CASSRQPNTEAFF. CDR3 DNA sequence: TGTGCCAGCAGTCGACAACCGAACACTGAAGCTTTCTTT.

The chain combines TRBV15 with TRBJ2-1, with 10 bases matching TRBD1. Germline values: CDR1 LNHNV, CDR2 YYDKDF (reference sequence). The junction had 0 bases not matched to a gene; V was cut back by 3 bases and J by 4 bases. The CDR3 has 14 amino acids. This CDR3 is CATSRDRGYNEQFF. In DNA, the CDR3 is TGTGCCACCAGCAGGGACAGGGGGTACAATGAGCAGTTCTTC.

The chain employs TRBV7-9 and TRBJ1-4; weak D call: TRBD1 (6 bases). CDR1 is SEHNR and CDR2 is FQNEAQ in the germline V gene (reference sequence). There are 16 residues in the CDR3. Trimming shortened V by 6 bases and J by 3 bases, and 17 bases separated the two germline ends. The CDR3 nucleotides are TGTGCCAGCAGTCGAAGGTCGGCAGGGGCTAATGAAAAACTGTTTTTT. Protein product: CASSRRSAGANEKLFF.

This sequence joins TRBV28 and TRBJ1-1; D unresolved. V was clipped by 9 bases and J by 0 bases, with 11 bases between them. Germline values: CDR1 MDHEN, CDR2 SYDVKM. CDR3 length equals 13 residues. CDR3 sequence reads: CASMTPLNTEAFF. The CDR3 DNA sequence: TGTGCCAGTATGACACCCCTGAACACTGAAGCTTTCTTT.

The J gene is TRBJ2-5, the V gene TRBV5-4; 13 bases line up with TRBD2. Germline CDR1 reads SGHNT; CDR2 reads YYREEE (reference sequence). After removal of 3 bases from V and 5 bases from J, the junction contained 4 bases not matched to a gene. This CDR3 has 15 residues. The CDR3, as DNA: TGTGCCAGCAGCTCAGGACTAGCGGGGGTTGAGACCCAGTACTTC. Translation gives CASSSGLAGVETQYF.

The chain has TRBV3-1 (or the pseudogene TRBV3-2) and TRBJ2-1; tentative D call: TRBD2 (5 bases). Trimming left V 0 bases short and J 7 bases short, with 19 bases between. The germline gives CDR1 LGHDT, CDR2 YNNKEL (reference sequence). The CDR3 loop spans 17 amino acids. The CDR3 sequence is CASSQDFLLRGVNEQFF. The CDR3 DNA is TGTGCCAGCAGCCAAGATTTTCTCTTACGGGGTGTGAATGAGCAGTTCTTC.

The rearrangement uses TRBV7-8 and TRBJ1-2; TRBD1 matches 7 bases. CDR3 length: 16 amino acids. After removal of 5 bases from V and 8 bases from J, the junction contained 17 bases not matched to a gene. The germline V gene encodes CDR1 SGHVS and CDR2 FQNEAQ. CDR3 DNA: TGTGCCAGCAGCCCGACAGGGACACTTTCTCGCCGAGGCTACACCTTC. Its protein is CASSPTGTLSRRGYTF.

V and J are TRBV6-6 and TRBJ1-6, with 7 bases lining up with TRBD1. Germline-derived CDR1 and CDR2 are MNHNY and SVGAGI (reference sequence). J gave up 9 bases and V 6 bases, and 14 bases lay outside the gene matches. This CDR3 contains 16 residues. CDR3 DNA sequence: TGTGCCAGCAGCAGACAGGGTGGGGCGGAGTTTTCACCCCTCCACTTT. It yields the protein CASSRQGGAEFSPLHF.

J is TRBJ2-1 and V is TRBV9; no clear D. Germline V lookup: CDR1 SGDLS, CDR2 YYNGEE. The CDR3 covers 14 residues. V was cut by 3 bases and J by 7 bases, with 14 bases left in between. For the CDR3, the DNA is TGTGCCAGCAGCGCCGGAACGACACAGAATGAGCAGTTCTTC. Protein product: CASSAGTTQNEQFF.

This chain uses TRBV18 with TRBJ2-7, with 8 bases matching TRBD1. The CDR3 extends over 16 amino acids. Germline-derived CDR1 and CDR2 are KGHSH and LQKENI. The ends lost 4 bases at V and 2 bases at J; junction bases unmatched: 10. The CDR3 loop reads CASSHGTGRITYEQYF. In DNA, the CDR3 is TGTGCCAGCTCACACGGGACAGGACGTATTACCTACGAGCAGTACTTC.

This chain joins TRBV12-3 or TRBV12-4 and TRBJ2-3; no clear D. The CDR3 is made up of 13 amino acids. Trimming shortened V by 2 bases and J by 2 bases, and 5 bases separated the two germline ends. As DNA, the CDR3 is TGTGCCAGCAGTTTATCAGTCACAGATACGCAGTATTTT. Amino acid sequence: CASSLSVTDTQYF.

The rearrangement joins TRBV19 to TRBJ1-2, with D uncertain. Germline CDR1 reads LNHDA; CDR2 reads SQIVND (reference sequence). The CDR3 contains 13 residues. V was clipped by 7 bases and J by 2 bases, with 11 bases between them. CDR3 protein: CASTLGPNYGYTF. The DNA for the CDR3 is TGTGCCAGTACCCTAGGCCCCAACTATGGCTACACCTTC.

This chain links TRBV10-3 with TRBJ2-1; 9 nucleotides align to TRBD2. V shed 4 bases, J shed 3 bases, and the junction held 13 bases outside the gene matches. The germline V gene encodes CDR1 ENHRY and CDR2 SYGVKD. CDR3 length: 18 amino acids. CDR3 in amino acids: CAISATNRGGGLYNEQFF. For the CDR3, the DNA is TGTGCCATCAGTGCCACGAATCGCGGGGGGGGGCTCTACAATGAGCAGTTCTTC.

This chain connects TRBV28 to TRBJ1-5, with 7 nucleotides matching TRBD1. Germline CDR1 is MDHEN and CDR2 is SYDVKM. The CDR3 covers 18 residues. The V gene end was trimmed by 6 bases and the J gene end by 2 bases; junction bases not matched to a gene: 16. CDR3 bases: TGTGCCAGCAGACCGCCAAGTGGGACAGCCATGGGCAATCAGCCCCAGCATTTT. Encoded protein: CASRPPSGTAMGNQPQHF.

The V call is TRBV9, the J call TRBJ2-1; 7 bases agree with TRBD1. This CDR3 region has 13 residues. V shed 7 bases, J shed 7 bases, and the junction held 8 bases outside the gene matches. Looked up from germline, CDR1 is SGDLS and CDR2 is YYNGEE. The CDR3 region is CASADRVRNEQFF. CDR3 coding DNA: TGTGCCAGCGCCGACAGGGTACGTAATGAGCAGTTCTTC.

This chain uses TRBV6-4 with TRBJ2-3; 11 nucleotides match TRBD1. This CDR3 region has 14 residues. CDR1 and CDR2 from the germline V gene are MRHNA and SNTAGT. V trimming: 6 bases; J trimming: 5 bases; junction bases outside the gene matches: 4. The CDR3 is CASSSGTGGDTQYF. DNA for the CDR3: TGTGCCAGCAGCTCCGGGACAGGGGGAGATACGCAGTATTTT.

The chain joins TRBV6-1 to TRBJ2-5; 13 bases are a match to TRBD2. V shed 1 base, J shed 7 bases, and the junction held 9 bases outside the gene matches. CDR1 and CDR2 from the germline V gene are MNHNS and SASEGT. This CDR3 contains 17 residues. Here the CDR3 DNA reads TGTGCCAGCAGTGAAGGCGGGACTAGCGGGACCCGGAGGACCCAGTACTTC. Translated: CASSEGGTSGTRRTQYF.

The CDR3 sequence: CASSETRQGVKQFF. DNA of the CDR3: TGTGCCAGCAGCGAAACGCGACAGGGAGTCAAGCAGTTCTTC. V and J are TRBV7-8 and TRBJ2-1; TRBD1 aligns across 7 bases. V gave up 5 bases and J gave up 11 bases; unmatched junction bases: 12. Germline V CDR1 and CDR2: SGHVS, FQNEAQ. The CDR3 consists of 14 residues. The whole variable domain, remainder taken from reference TRBV7-8 and TRBJ2-1, is GAGVSQSPRYKVAKRGQDVALRCDPISGHVSLFWYQQALGQGPEFLTYFQNEAQLDKSGLPSDRFFAERPEGSVSTLKIQRTQQEDSAVYLCASSETRQGVKQFFGPGTRLTVL.

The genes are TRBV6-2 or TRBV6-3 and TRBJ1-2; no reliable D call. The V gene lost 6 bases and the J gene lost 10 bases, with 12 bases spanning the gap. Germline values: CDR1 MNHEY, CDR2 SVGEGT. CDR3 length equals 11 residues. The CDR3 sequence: CASSIGILYTF. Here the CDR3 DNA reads TGTGCCAGCAGCATCGGGATCCTCTACACCTTC.

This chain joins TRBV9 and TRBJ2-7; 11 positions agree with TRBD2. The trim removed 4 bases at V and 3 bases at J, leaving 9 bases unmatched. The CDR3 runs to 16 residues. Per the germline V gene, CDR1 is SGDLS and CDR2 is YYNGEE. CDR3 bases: TGTGCCAGCAGCACGGGACTAGCGGCGGGGGTCTACGAGCAGTACTTC. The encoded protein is CASSTGLAAGVYEQYF.

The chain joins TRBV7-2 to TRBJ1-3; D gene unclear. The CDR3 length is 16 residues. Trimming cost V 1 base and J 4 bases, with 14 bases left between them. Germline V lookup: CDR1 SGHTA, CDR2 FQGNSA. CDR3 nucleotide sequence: TGTGCCAGCAGCTTAGATATGGCGGGTTCAGGAAACACCATATATTTT. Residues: CASSLDMAGSGNTIYF.

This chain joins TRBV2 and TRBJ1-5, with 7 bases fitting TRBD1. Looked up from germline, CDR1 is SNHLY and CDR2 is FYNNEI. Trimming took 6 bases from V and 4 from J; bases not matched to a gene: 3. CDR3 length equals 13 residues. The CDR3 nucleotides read TGTGCCAGCAGACTCAGGGGGAATCAGCCCCAGCATTTT. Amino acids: CASRLRGNQPQHF.

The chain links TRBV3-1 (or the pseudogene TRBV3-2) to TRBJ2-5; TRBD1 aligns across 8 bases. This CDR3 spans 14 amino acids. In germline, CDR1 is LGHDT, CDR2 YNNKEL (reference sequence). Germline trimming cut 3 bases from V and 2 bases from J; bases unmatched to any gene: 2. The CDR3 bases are TGTGCCAGCAGCCACCGGACAGGGCAAGAGACCCAGTACTTC. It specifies CASSHRTGQETQYF.

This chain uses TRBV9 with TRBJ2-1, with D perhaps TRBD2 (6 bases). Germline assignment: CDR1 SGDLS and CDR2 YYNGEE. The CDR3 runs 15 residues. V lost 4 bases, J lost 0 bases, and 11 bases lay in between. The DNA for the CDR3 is TGTGCCAGCAGCTCCCGACTAGACTCCTACAATGAGCAGTTCTTC. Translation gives CASSSRLDSYNEQFF.

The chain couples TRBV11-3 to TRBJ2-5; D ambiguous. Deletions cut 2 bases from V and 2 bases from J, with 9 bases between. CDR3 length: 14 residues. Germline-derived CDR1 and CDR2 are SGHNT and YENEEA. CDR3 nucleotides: TGTGCCAGCAGCTTAACTCTAAAGCAAGAGACCCAGTACTTC. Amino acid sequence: CASSLTLKQETQYF.

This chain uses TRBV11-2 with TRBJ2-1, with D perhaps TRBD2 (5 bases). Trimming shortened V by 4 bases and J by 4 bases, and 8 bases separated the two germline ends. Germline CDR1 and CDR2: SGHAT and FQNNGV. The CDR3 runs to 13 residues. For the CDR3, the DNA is TGTGCCAGCAGCTCAGGACTGTACAATGAGCAGTTCTTC. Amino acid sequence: CASSSGLYNEQFF.